This TCR beta chain was profiled in a study of T cell responses to AZD1222 COVID-19 vaccine. Looking at the study overall: Doses given second, at about 4 or about 12 weeks, were pooled. Study-level points and caveats: Clonal diversity was possibly underestimated; the donors were predominantly white British and more often female. The study reported that nearly half of spike-specific TCRs target unmutated variant regions. Seropositivity was recorded at baseline in only six AZD1222 recipients.

CDR1 and CDR2 from the germline V gene are SQVTM and ANQGSEA. The CDR3 sequence is 13 residues long. V was shortened by 1 base and J by 4 bases, with 8 bases between the two germline ends. Comment on this clone: Its antigen is not known.

The assay was immunoSEQ multiplex PCR, and TCRdb's table has in-frame clones only and misses some. The table records 50,000 to 65,000 clones, roughly 90% of them present only once. The chain uses TRBV29-1 and TRBJ2-1; D is undetermined. The material sequenced was peripheral blood, taken on day 0 of AZD1222 vaccination. The clonotype originates from an adult in good health. CDR3 loop: CSVEVNRYNEQFF. CDR3 coding DNA: TGCAGCGTTGAAGTAAATCGGTACAATGAGCAGTTCTTC.